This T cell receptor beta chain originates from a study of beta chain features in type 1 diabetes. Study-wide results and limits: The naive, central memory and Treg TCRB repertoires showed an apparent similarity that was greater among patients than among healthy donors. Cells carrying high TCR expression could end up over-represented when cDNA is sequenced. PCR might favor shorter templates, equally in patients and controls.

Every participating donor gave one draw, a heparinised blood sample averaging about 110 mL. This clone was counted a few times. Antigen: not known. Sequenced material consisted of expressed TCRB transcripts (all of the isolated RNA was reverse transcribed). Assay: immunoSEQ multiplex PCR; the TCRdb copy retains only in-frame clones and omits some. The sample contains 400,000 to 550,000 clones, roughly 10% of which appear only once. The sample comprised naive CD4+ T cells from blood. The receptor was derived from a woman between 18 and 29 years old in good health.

The CDR3 here is CASSLGWADTQYF. The CDR3 DNA is TGTGCCAGCAGTTTAGGCTGGGCCGATACGCAGTATTTT. V and J are TRBV27 and TRBJ2-3; D remains ambiguous. CDR1 is MNHEY, CDR2 SMNVEV, per germline (reference sequence). The CDR3 extends over 13 amino acids. V was cut by 2 bases and J by 6 bases, with 9 bases left in between.